This T cell receptor (beta chain) came from a study of T cells in Graves' hyperthyroidism and ophthalmopathy. Together with thyroid ultrasound, orbital computed tomography, serum thyroxine and TRAb, clinical symptoms were used for diagnoses. PBMCs were collected from a roughly 10 ml volume of fresh peripheral blood. Researchers took RNA transcripts and amplified the TCR beta CDR3 regions from them. Initially, a first-round RT-PCR of the TCR CDR3 employed the HTBI primer set. One entry per CDR3 protein results from TCRdb running MiXCR on the multiplex PCR reads. This sample has about 360,000 distinct CDR3 sequences; roughly 19% occur once, and the top ten carry about 3.7%. This CDR3 has 15 amino acids. V was shortened by 0 bases and J by 2 bases, with 11 bases between the two germline ends. The V gene's germline CDR1 is SGHNT and CDR2 YYREEE (reference sequence).

Sequenced: blood. This receptor was obtained from a woman under 30 with Graves' hyperthyroidism. This chain links TRBV5-4 with TRBJ1-2; D perhaps matches TRBD1 (6 bases). CDR3 residues: CASSLETGPNYGYTF. The CDR3 DNA is TGTGCCAGCAGCTTGGAGACAGGCCCGAACTATGGCTACACCTTC.